The 17 T cell receptor beta chains listed next were all sequenced from one sample in a study of OX40 agonist ivuxolimab in advanced cancers. Generated by immunoSEQ multiplex PCR, the TCRdb table keeps only in-frame clones and is missing some. The sample has fewer than 95,000 clones; approximately 90% are singletons. The sequencing here drew on CD4+ or CD8+ T cells sorted from blood, taken in a trial of the OX40 agonist ivuxolimab. These receptor sequences come from an adult with an advanced solid tumor such as melanoma, head and neck, liver or kidney cancer.

V and J are TRBV6-5 and TRBJ2-1; D not certain. The CDR3 has 15 amino acids. V lost 2 bases to trimming and J lost 2 bases, with 10 bases between them. CDR1 and CDR2 (germline): MNHEY, SVGAGI. CDR3 region: CASSYAHSPYNEQFF. The CDR3 bases are TGTGCCAGCAGTTACGCGCACAGCCCCTACAATGAGCAGTTCTTC.

V usage is TRBV28 and J usage is TRBJ1-2; unclear D gene. The V end lost 7 bases, the J end lost 3 bases, and 21 bases lay between the germline ends. CDR1 and CDR2 (germline): MDHEN, SYDVKM. The CDR3 runs 16 residues. Here the CDR3 reads CASTDPRRKRDYGYTF. The CDR3 coding sequence is TGTGCCAGCACCGACCCTAGGCGGAAGAGGGACTATGGCTACACCTTC.

The genes are TRBV19 and TRBJ2-5; perhaps D is TRBD1 or TRBD2 (5 bases each). V gave up 4 bases and J gave up 5 bases, with 17 bases separating them. The CDR3 length is 15 residues. CDR1 is LNHDA and CDR2 is SQIVND in the germline V gene (reference sequence). In nucleotides, the CDR3 is TGTGCCAGTAGTACCGGAACAGGTCCGGGGGAGACCCAGTACTTC. Amino acid sequence: CASSTGTGPGETQYF.

V usage is TRBV6-5 and J usage is TRBJ2-7, with D hard to call. V was pared by 5 bases and J by 6 bases, with 2 bases between. The V gene's germline CDR1 is MNHEY and CDR2 SVGAGI. The CDR3 is 9 residues long. The CDR3 loop reads CASSGEQYF. The CDR3 DNA reads as TGTGCCAGCAGTGGCGAGCAGTACTTC.

The V and J genes are TRBV11-1 and TRBJ1-3; TRBD1 matches at 7 bases. This CDR3 is 16 amino acids long. Germline-derived CDR1 and CDR2 are SGHAT and FQDESV (reference sequence). After removal of 4 bases from V and 0 bases from J, the junction contained 6 bases not matched to a gene. This CDR3 reads CASSSRDRLSGNTIYF. The CDR3 coding sequence is TGTGCCAGCAGCTCACGGGACAGACTCTCTGGAAACACCATATATTTT.

The chain uses TRBV28 and TRBJ1-5, with 7 bases that match TRBD1. Germline V gives CDR1 MDHEN, CDR2 SYDVKM. Trimming took 3 bases from V and 2 from J; bases not matched to a gene: 4. This CDR3 contains 15 residues. The CDR3 sequence: CASSFGTAGNQPQHF. The CDR3, as DNA: TGTGCCAGCAGTTTCGGGACAGCGGGCAATCAGCCCCAGCATTTT.

The chain is built from TRBV5-1 and TRBJ2-2, with 8 nucleotides matching TRBD1. Germline loops: CDR1 SGHRS, CDR2 YFSETQ. The CDR3 is 19 amino acids. V dropped 4 bases and J dropped 7; count of bases not matched to a gene: 21. CDR3 sequence reads: CASSPPTLWTGKAFGELFF. CDR3 coding DNA: TGCGCCAGCAGCCCTCCAACTCTTTGGACAGGGAAGGCCTTCGGGGAGCTGTTTTTT.

This clone was observed a few times. V is TRBV10-3 and J is TRBJ2-7; D not resolved. V dropped 5 bases and J dropped 6 bases, with 11 bases sitting between them. CDR1 and CDR2 from the germline V gene are ENHRY and SYGVKD. This CDR3 region has 12 residues. This CDR3 is CAISPAVGEQYF. DNA of the CDR3: TGTGCCATCAGTCCCGCGGTCGGCGAGCAGTACTTC.

V and J are TRBV7-2 and TRBJ2-7; 7 bases fit TRBD2. Germline CDR1 and CDR2: SGHTA and FQGNSA. The length of the CDR3 is 15 residues. V lost 5 bases, J lost 2 bases, and 9 bases stayed unmatched. The CDR3 is CASSGASGSTYEQYF. CDR3 bases: TGTGCCAGCAGCGGGGCTAGCGGTTCTACCTACGAGCAGTACTTC.

The chain links TRBV5-1 to TRBJ2-3; 13 nucleotides agree with TRBD2. The CDR3 has 15 amino acids. Trimming removed 2 bases from V and 3 bases from J; junction bases left unmatched: 0. Germline V gene lookup returns CDR1 SGHRS and CDR2 YFSETQ. DNA for the CDR3: TGCGCCAGCAGCTTACTAGCGGGGGGGACAGATACGCAGTATTTT. Its protein is CASSLLAGGTDTQYF. Looking up the rest from reference TRBV5-1 and TRBJ2-3 gives the full variable domain: KAGVTQTPRYLIKTRGQQVTLSCSPISGHRSVSWYQQTPGQGLQFLFEYFSETQRNKGNFPGRFSGRQFSNSRSEMNVSTLELGDSALYLCASSLLAGGTDTQYFGPGTRLTVL.

J is TRBJ2-7 and V is TRBV10-1; the D gene could be TRBD1 or TRBD2 (6 bases each). Germline CDR1 WNHNN, CDR2 SYGVQD (reference sequence). The CDR3 consists of 13 residues. Trimming removed 11 bases from V and 0 bases from J, with 14 bases in between. CDR3 nucleotides: TGCGCCGCTGGCAAGGGGGGCTCCTACGAGCAGTACTTC. Translated: CAAGKGGSYEQYF.

This clone was seen just once. The chain is built from TRBV30 and TRBJ2-3; tentatively, D is TRBD1 or TRBD2 (6 bases each). V was pared by 0 bases and J by 7 bases, with 8 bases between. Germline values: CDR1 GTSNPN, CDR2 SVGIG (reference sequence). The CDR3 length is 12 residues. The CDR3 DNA reads TGTGCCTGGAGTGTAGGGGGGTATACGCAGTATTTT. Its protein is CAWSVGGYTQYF. The full variable domain, completed using reference TRBV30 and TRBJ2-3, is SQTIHQWPATLVQPVGSPLSLECTVEGTSNPNLYWYRQAAGRGLQLLFYSVGIGQISSEVPQNLSASRPQDRQFILSSKKLLLSDSGFYLCAWSVGGYTQYFGPGTRLTVL.

The rearrangement uses TRBV11-3 and TRBJ2-7; no clear D gene. The V end lost 1 base, the J end lost 1 base, and 11 bases lay between the germline ends. This CDR3 comprises 15 residues. Germline V gene data show CDR1 as SGHNT and CDR2 as YENEEA. The CDR3 sequence is CASSLAHSESYEQYF. The CDR3 nucleotides read TGTGCCAGCAGCTTAGCTCACAGTGAATCCTACGAGCAGTACTTC.

V is TRBV5-1 and J is TRBJ2-7; TRBD1 matches 9 bases. Per germline, CDR1 SGHRS and CDR2 YFSETQ. After removal of 5 bases from V and 1 base from J, the junction contained 4 bases not matched to a gene. The CDR3 is 14 residues long. The CDR3 protein is CASRAGQGSYEQYF. In DNA form, the CDR3 reads TGCGCCAGCAGGGCGGGACAGGGTTCCTACGAGCAGTACTTC.

This clone was seen a single time. The J gene is TRBJ2-7, the V gene TRBV7-2, with 13 bases lining up with TRBD2. Germline values: CDR1 SGHTA, CDR2 FQGNSA. This CDR3 has 15 residues. V lost 5 bases, J lost 4 bases, and 5 bases stayed unmatched. The CDR3 sequence: CASSLLLAGGYEQYF. In DNA form, the CDR3 reads TGTGCCAGCAGCCTGCTACTAGCGGGAGGGTACGAGCAGTACTTC.

The gene calls are TRBV6-1 and TRBJ1-3; D possibly corresponds to TRBD1 (5 bases). The CDR3 is 19 residues long. CDR1 MNHNS and CDR2 SASEGT come from the germline V gene. The V and J ends lost 3 bases and 3 bases respectively, with 24 bases between them. The CDR3 region is CASSDTPPGTRVYGNTIYF. CDR3 sequence (DNA): TGTGCCAGCAGTGACACCCCCCCCGGGACTCGTGTCTATGGAAACACCATATATTTT.

The V and J genes are TRBV28 and TRBJ1-5; D not resolved. The CDR3 runs 16 residues. Germline CDR1 reads MDHEN; CDR2 reads SYDVKM. V lost 6 bases and J lost 0, with 15 bases in between. This CDR3 is CASSLSLSYSNQPQHF. The DNA for the CDR3 is TGTGCCAGCAGCCTAAGCTTATCCTATAGCAATCAGCCCCAGCATTTT.